This section outlines one T cell receptor beta chain sequence together with its context. No antigen is known for it. No much larger clone is present one base from it, and per-base qualities are unavailable. These data come from a study of long-term antiretroviral therapy in people with HIV (dated by TCRdb to between 2022 and 2023). In the study overall: The earliest samples were collected about a decade before the 2015 WHO recommendation for immediate ART, when ART was typically delayed until CD4 counts fell. Whether ART initiation and durable HIV suppression were associated with changes in peripheral blood TRB repertoire composition and diversity was tested in a retrospective serial study. The cohort contributed fewer than 200 cryopreserved PBMC samples from 30 adults with confirmed HIV infection, collected serially over a mean of approximately 6 years (range 1-12). Among the roughly 30 participants with HIV, around ten were female. No cross-contamination during QIAcube processing was shown when test extractions of a monoclonal T-cell line were performed alongside around 30 polyclonal samples. The research as a whole found: Because PBMC availability was limited, only the TCR beta chain was sequenced, with no alpha chain pairing. The samples span the years 2004 to 2017, and the ART regimens used at that time may not be as effective as current regimens. Compared with controls, HIV repertoires had narrower CDR3 length ranges, and the network structure pointed to an antigen-experienced repertoire that shifted only slightly toward naive after ART. ART initiation was associated with a significant increase in TRB diversity, but diversity stayed significantly below transplant donor controls even after long-term ART. Unsorted PBMC were profiled instead of sorted CD4+ and CD8+ T cells because pre-ART samples had limited cell numbers. Expanded TRB clones identified before ART initiation dominated the repertoire at all time points, although this dominance fluctuated and declined in many PLHIV after ART. Inferences about post-ART repertoire changes are limited because no data were available on ART adherence, viral resistance or therapy changes.

To be included, a participant needed at least one PBMC sample from before ART initiation plus at least two post-ART samples. Treatment was received in the United States of America by all participants with HIV. Before DNA extraction, cryopreserved samples of about 1-11 million PBMC were thawed and then washed. At the time of the earliest PBMC sample for each participant with HIV, ages ranged from roughly 23 to 60 years. PBMC samples from each participant spanned 1-4 timepoints before ART initiation and 2-8 timepoints after ART initiation, with a median of 7 samples. For every participant, serial HIV viral load, CD4+ T-cell count, ART history and demographic data were obtained. Using a Qiagen kit on a QIAcube, genomic DNA was extracted from unsorted PBMC, with samples processed in batches of 12. Sequencing of the TRB variable region was done with the immunoSEQ hsTCRB v3.0 assay at survey level resolution. TRB sequencing targeted a depth of about 40,000-50,000 T-cell genomes per sample. An Illumina MiSeq with a v3 150-cycle kit was used to sequence the pooled TRB libraries. Processing in the source paper ran as follows. Repertoire analysis ran in R within a reproducible Nextflow workflow covering QC, data transformation and analysis. LymphoSeq2, an R package for AIRR-Seq data exploration, was used to implement custom analyses. A handful of samples yielding fewer than 5000 total TRB sequences were excluded, leaving about 190 analyzed HIV repertoires. Among the approximately 200 retained HIV repertoires, roughly 60 were collected before ART initiation and approximately 130 were collected after ART initiation. Repertoires were downsampled to 5000 TRB nucleotide sequences, with summary statistics averaged over 100 downsampling iterations. Only TRB sequences with CDR3 regions of at least seven amino acids were retained for analysis. Diversity was measured with a Shannon entropy-derived clonality score and the Gini coefficient. Repertoire networks linked the top 5000 CDR3 amino acid sequences whenever two sequences differed by an edit distance of one. Antigen specificity groups and MHC restriction were predicted for TRB CDR3 amino acid sequences with GLIPH2. CDR3 amino acid sequences were matched against VDJdb and McPAS-TCR to flag known CMV, EBV, HIV or tissue antigen associations. Pre-ART, post-ART and control groups were compared with Wilcoxon signed-rank tests and Holm-Bonferroni correction. What TCRdb holds here is the immuneACCESS table cut down to in-frame rearrangements. Part of the clones is not present; checked against another copy, under half of the missing clones reflect an unresolved V gene, and the others are unexplained. From that table come the V and J calls and clone size; the DNA was used to work out D and trimming. For this sample the table gives 26,000 or so clones, of which 65% to 85% were detected only once. 4% to 5.5% of the sample is held by the ten biggest clonotypes.

This clonotype originated in a man between 18 and 29 years old with HIV. Sequences were derived from unsorted PBMCs, sampled 3 years after starting antiretroviral therapy.

The nucleotide sequence is given as TGCGCCAGCAGCTTCGGCGGTGGGGCCAACGTCCTGACTTTC. The translation is CASSFGGGANVLTF. This sequence uses TRBV5-1 and TRBJ2-6; confidence is insufficient to name the D gene. There are 14 amino acids in the CDR3, from cysteine to phenylalanine inclusive. Only the CDR3 DNA stays, 42 bases, in frame from base 1. CDR1 and CDR2, per the germline V gene, are SGHRS and YFSETQ. The germline ends are 6 bases apart after V is trimmed by 2 bases and J by 3 bases.